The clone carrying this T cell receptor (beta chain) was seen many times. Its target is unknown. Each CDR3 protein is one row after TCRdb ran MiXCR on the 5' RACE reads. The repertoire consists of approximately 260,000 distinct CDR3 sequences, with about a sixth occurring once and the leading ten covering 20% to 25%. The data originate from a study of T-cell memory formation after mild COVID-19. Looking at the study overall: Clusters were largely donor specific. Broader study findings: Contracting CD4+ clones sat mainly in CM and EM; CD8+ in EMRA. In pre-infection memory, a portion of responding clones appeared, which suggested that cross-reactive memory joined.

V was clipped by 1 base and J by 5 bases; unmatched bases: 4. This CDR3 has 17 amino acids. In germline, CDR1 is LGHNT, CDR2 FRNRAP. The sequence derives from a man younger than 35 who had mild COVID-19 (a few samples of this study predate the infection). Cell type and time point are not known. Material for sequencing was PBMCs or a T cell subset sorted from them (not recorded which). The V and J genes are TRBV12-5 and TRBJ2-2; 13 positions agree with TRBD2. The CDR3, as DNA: TGTGCTAGTGGTTTGGCCGGGACTAGCGGGGTTACCGGGGAGCTGTTTTTT. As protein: CASGLAGTSGVTGELFF. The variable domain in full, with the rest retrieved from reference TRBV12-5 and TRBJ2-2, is DARVTQTPRHKVTEMGQEVTMRCQPILGHNTVFWYRQTMMQGLELLAYFRNRAPLDDSGMPKDRFSAEMPDATLATLKIQPSEPRDSAVYFCASGLAGTSGVTGELFFGEGSRLTVL.